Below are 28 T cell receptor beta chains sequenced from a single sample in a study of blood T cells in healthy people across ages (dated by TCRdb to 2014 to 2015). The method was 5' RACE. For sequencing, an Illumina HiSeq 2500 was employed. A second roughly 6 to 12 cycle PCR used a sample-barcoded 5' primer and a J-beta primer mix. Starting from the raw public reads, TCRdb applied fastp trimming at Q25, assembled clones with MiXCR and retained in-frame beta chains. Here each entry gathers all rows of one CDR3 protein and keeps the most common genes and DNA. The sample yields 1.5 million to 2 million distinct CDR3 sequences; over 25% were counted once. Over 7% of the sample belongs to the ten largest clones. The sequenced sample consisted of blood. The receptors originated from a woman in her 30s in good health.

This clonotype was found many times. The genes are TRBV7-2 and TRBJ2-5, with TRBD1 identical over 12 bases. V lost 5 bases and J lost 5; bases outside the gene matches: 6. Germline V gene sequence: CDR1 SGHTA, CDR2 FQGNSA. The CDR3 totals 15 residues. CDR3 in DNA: TGTGCCAGCAGCCCCTCCGGGACAGGGGGCGAGACCCAGTACTTC. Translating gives CASSPSGTGGETQYF.

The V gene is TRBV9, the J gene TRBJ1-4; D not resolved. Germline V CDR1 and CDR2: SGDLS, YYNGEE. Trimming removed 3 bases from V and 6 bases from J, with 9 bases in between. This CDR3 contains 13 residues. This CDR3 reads CASSGRKDEKLFF. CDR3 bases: TGTGCCAGCAGCGGACGGAAGGATGAAAAACTGTTTTTT.

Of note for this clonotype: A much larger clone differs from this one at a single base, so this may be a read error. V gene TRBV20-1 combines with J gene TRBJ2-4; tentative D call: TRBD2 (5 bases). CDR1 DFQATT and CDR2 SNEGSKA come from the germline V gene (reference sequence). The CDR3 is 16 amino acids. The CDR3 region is CSTRLPPTLAKNIQYF. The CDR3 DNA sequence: TGCAGTACTAGACTCCCCCCGACCCTAGCCAAAAACATTCAGTACTTC.

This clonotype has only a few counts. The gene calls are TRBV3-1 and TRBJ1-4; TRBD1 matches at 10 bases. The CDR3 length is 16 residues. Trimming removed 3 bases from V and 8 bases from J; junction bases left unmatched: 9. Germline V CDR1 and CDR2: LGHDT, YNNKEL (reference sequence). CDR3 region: CASSQLSGTGDEKLFF. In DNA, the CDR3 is TGTGCCAGCAGCCAGCTATCCGGGACAGGGGACGAAAAACTGTTTTTT.

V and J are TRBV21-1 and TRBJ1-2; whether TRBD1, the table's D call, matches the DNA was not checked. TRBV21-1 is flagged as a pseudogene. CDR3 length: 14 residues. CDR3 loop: CASSKRTGKDGYTF. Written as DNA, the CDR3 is TGTGCCAGCAGCAAACGGACAGGGAAGGATGGCTACACCTTC.

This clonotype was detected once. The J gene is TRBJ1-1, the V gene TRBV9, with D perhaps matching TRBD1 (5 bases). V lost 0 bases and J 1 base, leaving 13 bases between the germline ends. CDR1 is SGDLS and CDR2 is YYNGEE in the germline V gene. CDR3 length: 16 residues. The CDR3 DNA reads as TGTGCCAGCAGCGTAGGAGGGGTGGAAAGGAACACTGAAGCTTTCTTT. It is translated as CASSVGGVERNTEAFF.

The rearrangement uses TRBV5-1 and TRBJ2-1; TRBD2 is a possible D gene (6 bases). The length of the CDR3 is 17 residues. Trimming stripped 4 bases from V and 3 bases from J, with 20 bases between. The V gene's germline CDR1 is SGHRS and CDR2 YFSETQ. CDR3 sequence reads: CASSPLGVSGGYNEQFF. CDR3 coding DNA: TGCGCCAGCAGCCCGCTAGGGGTTAGCGGCGGCTACAATGAGCAGTTCTTC.

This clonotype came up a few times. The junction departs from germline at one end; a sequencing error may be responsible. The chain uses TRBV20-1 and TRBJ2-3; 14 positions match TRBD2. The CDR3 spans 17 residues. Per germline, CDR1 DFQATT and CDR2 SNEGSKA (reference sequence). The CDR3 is CSGSGLAGAFSTYTQYF. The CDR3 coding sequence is TGCAGTGGTTCGGGACTAGCGGGGGCCTTTAGCACATATACGCAGTATTTT.

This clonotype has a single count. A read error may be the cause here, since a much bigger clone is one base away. CDR3 in DNA: TGCAGCGCCCGCAAGAACAGGGGAAGTCCCTCCTACAATAAGCAGTTCTTC. Translating it yields CSARKNRGSPSYNKQFF. The chain carries TRBV29-1 and TRBJ2-1; 7 positions agree with TRBD1. The CDR3 runs to 17 residues. Germline CDR1 reads SQVTM; CDR2 reads ANQGSEA.

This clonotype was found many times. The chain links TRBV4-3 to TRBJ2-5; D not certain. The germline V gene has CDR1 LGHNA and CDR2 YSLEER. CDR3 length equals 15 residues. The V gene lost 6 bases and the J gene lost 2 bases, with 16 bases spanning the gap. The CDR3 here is CASSPPTRHQETQYF. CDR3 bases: TGCGCCAGCAGTCCACCGACAAGGCATCAAGAGACCCAGTACTTC.

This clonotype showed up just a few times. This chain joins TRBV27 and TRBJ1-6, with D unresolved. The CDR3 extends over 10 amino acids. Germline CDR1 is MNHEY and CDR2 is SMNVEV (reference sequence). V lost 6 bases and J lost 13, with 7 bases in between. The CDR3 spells CASSTLPLHF. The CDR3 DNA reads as TGTGCCAGCAGCACCCTCCCCCTCCACTTT.

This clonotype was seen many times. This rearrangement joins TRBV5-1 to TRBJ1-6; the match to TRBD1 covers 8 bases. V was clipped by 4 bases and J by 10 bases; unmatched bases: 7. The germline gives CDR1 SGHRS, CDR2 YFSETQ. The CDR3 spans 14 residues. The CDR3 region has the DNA TGCGCCAGCAGCCGAGACAGGGGTGGCTCACCCCTCCACTTT. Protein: CASSRDRGGSPLHF. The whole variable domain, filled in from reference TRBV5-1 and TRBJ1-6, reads KAGVTQTPRYLIKTRGQQVTLSCSPISGHRSVSWYQQTPGQGLQFLFEYFSETQRNKGNFPGRFSGRQFSNSRSEMNVSTLELGDSALYLCASSRDRGGSPLHFGNGTRLTVT.

The CDR3 nucleotides read TGTGCCAGCAGCCAAGAGGACAGACCGAGCTCCTACAATGAGCAGTTCTTC. Amino acid sequence: CASSQEDRPSSYNEQFF. The chain links TRBV3-1 to TRBJ2-1, with a tentative D call TRBD1 (6 bases). Germline assignment: CDR1 LGHDT and CDR2 YNNKEL (reference sequence). The germline V and J ends were trimmed by 0 bases and 0 bases, with 12 bases remaining between them. The CDR3 runs to 17 residues.

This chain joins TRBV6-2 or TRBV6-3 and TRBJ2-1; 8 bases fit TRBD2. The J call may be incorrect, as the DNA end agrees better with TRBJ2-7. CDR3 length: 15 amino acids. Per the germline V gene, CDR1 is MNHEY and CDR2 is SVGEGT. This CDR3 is CASSSTTSGHNEQYF. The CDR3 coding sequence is TGTGCCAGCAGTTCAACAACTAGCGGACACAATGAGCAGTACTTC.

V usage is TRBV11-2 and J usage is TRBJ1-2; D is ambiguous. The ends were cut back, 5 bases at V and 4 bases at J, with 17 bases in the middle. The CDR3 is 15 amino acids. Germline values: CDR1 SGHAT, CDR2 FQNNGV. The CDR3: CASSPLTIRGYGYTF. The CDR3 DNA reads TGTGCCAGCAGCCCCCTTACAATTCGGGGCTATGGCTACACCTTC.

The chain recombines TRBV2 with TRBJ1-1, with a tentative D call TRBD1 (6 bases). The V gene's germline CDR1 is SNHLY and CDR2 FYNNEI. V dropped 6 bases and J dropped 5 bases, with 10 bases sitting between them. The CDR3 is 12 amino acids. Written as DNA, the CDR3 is TGTGCCAGCAGGTGGGACAAGACTGAAGCTTTCTTT. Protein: CASRWDKTEAFF.

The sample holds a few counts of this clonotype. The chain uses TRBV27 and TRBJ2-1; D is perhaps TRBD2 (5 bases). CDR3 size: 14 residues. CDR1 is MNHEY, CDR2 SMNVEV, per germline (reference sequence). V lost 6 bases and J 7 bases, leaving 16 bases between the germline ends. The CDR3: CASSQVGLRNEQFF. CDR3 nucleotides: TGTGCCAGCAGCCAAGTTGGACTTCGAAATGAGCAGTTCTTC.

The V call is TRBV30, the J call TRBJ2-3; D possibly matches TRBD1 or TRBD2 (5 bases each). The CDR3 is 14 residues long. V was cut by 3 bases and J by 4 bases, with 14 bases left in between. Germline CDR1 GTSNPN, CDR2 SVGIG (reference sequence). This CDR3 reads CAWSAGTSADTQYF. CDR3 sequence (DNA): TGTGCCTGGAGCGCCGGGACCTCCGCAGATACGCAGTATTTT.

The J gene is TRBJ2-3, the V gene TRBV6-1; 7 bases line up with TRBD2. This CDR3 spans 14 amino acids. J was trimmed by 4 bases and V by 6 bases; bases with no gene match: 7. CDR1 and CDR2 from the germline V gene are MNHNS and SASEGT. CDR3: CASRLREYPDTQYF. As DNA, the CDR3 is TGTGCCAGCAGGCTGCGGGAGTATCCAGATACGCAGTATTTT.

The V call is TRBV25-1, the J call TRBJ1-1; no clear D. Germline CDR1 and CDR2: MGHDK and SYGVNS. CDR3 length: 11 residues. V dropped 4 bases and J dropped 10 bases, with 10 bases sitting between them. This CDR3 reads CASSGGRRAFF. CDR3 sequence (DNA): TGTGCCAGCAGTGGCGGGAGGCGAGCTTTCTTT.

The CDR3 reads CASSQEKLSLTEAFF. The CDR3 nucleotides are TGTGCCAGCAGCCAAGAGAAGTTAAGCCTTACTGAAGCTTTCTTT. The chain combines TRBV4-2 with TRBJ1-1; D call uncertain. This CDR3 region has 15 residues. Deletions cut 0 bases from V and 5 bases from J, with 13 bases between. Germline lookup yields CDR1 LGHNA and CDR2 YNFKEQ.

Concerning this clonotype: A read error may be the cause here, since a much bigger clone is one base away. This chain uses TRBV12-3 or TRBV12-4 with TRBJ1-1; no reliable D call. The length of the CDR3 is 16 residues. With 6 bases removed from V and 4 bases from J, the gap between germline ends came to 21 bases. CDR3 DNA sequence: TGTGCCAGCAGCGCGTACTCGCCCACTGATGGCACTGAAGCTTTCTTT. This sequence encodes CASSAYSPTDGTEAFF.

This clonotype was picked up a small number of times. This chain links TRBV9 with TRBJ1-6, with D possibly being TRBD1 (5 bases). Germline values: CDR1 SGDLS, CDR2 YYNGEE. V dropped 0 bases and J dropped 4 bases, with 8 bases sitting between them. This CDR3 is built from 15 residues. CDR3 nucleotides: TGTGCCAGCAGCGTAGAGGACACTTATAATTCACCCCTCCACTTT. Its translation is CASSVEDTYNSPLHF.

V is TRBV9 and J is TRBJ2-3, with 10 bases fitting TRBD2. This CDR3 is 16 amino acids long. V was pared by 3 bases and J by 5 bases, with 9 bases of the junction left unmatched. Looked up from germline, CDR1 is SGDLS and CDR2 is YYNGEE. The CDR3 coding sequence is TGTGCCAGCAGCGCCCTCCATAGCGGGGGGTTAGATACGCAGTATTTT. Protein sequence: CASSALHSGGLDTQYF.

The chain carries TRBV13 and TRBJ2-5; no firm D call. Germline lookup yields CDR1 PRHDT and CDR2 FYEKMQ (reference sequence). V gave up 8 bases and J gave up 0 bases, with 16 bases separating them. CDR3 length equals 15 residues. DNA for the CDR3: TGTGCCAGCGCTGAAGCAGCGTCTTACCAAGAGACCCAGTACTTC. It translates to CASAEAASYQETQYF.

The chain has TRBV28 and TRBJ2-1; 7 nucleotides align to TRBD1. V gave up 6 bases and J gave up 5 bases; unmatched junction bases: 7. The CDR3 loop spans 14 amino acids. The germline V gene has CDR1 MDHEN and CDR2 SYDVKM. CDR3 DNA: TGTGCCAGCAGCTCGACAGGGTCAAACAATGAGCAGTTCTTC. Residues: CASSSTGSNNEQFF.

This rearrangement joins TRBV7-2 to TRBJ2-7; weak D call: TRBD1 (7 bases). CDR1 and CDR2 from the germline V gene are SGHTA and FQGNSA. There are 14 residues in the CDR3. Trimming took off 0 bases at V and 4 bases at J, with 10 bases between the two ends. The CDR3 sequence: CASSLAAGQYEQYF. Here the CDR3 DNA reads TGTGCCAGCAGCTTAGCGGCGGGACAGTACGAGCAGTACTTC.

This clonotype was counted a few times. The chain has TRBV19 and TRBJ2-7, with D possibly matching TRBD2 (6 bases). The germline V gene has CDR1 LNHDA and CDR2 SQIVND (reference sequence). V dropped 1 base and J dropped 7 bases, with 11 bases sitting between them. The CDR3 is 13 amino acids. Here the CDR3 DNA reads TGTGCCAGTAGTATAGCGTTGGCGGGGGAGCAGTACTTC. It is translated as CASSIALAGEQYF.